Each of the 5 T cell receptor beta chains below was sequenced from the same sample in a study of blood T cell repertoires in COVID-19. Clones were read by immunoSEQ multiplex PCR, and TCRdb kept only the in-frame ones, dropping some. The data hold roughly 120,000 clones, with approximately 90% observed a single time. Sample: peripheral blood. These receptors were collected from a man aged 50 to 60 with COVID-19, enrolled during active disease.

This sequence joins TRBV12-1 and TRBJ2-4; no check of the table's D call, TRBD2, against the DNA was made. TRBV12-1 corresponds to a pseudogene. There are 16 residues in the CDR3. The CDR3 is CASSFGNKEDKNIQYF. The DNA for the CDR3 is TGTGCCAGCAGCTTTGGTAACAAGGAGGACAAAAACATTCAGTACTTC.

V and J are TRBV5-1 and TRBJ1-1; D ambiguous. Germline lookup yields CDR1 SGHRS and CDR2 YFSETQ. V lost 2 bases, J lost 4 bases, and 9 bases lay in between. The CDR3 is made up of 13 amino acids. The CDR3 loop is CASSFNPSTEAFF. The CDR3 DNA sequence: TGCGCCAGCAGCTTTAACCCCAGCACTGAAGCTTTCTTT.

The chain links TRBV28 to TRBJ2-7; TRBD2 matches at 9 bases. The V gene's germline CDR1 is MDHEN and CDR2 SYDVKM. The CDR3 spans 15 residues. V gave up 2 bases and J gave up 1 base; unmatched junction bases: 3. CDR3 loop: CASSLAGGPSYEQYF. The CDR3 region has the DNA TGTGCCAGCAGTTTAGCGGGAGGGCCGTCCTACGAGCAGTACTTC.

This chain connects TRBV5-4 to TRBJ2-1; 7 bases match TRBD1. Germline loops: CDR1 SGHNT, CDR2 YYREEE (reference sequence). The CDR3 runs to 15 residues. V dropped 4 bases and J dropped 2; count of bases not matched to a gene: 6. CDR3 nucleotide sequence: TGTGCCAGCAGCCCCGACAGGGTCCCCTACAATGAGCAGTTCTTC. Encoded protein: CASSPDRVPYNEQFF.

The CDR3 DNA reads TGCGCCAGCCGACCCGGACAGGGCAACGGCTACACCTTC. This gives the protein CASRPGQGNGYTF. The chain carries TRBV10-2 and TRBJ1-2; TRBD1 agrees at 8 bases. The V gene end was trimmed by 8 bases and the J gene end by 8 bases; junction bases not matched to a gene: 10. The germline CDR1 and CDR2 sequences are WSHSY and SAAADI. The CDR3 runs to 13 residues.